Below, one TCR beta chain is given with its context. Its antigen is unidentified. V lost 7 bases and J lost 0, with 10 bases in between. This CDR3 is 14 amino acids long. CDR1 and CDR2 from the germline V gene are MNHNS and SASEGT. The sample originates from a study of response to subunit inactivated influenza vaccine. Each CDR3 protein is one row after TCRdb ran MiXCR on the RT-PCR reads. The repertoire consists of about 160,000 distinct CDR3 sequences, with roughly 10% occurring once and the leading ten covering roughly 12%. Study results and limitations: Few additional T cells are recruited per seasonal influenza vaccination, authors suggested.

This chain joins TRBV6-1 and TRBJ2-1; TRBD1 might be the D (5 bases). The specimen was non-naive T cells sorted from PBMCs, collected more than 35 days after vaccination. The TCR originated in a man between 45 and 60 years old who received an inactivated influenza vaccine. CDR3 loop: CASTPQGSYNEQFF. DNA for the CDR3: TGTGCCAGCACCCCGCAGGGCTCCTACAATGAGCAGTTCTTC.